What follows describes a single T cell receptor (beta chain). Its cognate antigen is unknown. These data belong to a study of CXCR3-negative and CXCR3-positive naive CD8 T cells. Via 5' RACE with UMI labels, TRB cDNA libraries were prepared. Using the 5' RACE reads, TCRdb records one entry per CDR3 protein without DNA. This sample's clone table lists approximately 130,000 distinct CDR3 sequences. CDR3 length: 13 amino acids. Germline V gene lookup returns CDR1 PRHDT and CDR2 FYEKMQ (reference sequence). Study outcomes and limitations: Higher TRB CDR3 hydrophobicity marked CXCR3-positive naive cells relative to CXCR3-negative naive cells.

Sequenced sample: naive CXCR3+ CD8+ T cells from blood. Subset: CD45RO-CCR7+CD27+CD95- naive CD8+ T cells expressing CXCR3 (TNR3+). The rearrangement joins TRBV13 to TRBJ2-5; without DNA, the TCRdb call of TRBD2 cannot be checked. This clonotype was sampled from a human donor in good health. Some clones in this sample may be carry-over from other donors' samples. The CDR3: CASSGTSAETQYF.